This T cell receptor (beta chain) is drawn from a study of immune heterogeneity within non-small cell lung tumors. Ten or more counts support this clonotype. For the TCR beta CDR3, multiplex PCR with 32 V and 13 J primers performed the amplification. TCRdb independently ran MiXCR on the multiplex PCR reads; one entry per CDR3 protein. The sample lists around 23,000 distinct CDR3 sequences, 27% occurring once. The CDR3 is 16 amino acids. Germline V gene sequence: CDR1 LNHDA, CDR2 SQIVND (reference sequence). V dropped 3 bases and J dropped 1 base, with 10 bases sitting between them. Bulk tumor genomic DNA (600 ng per sample) served as template. Multiple widely separated biopsies were taken from each primary tumor at surgery. Patients underwent curative surgery for untreated, newly diagnosed non-small cell lung cancer.

Input material: lung tumor tissue. V is TRBV19 and J is TRBJ2-6; tentative D call: TRBD2 (5 bases). The TCR originated in a man aged 40-55 years with non-small cell lung cancer. The CDR3 DNA is TGTGCCAGTAGTATCGAGGGTAGGTCTGGGGCCAACGTCCTGACTTTC. This sequence encodes CASSIEGRSGANVLTF.